The entry below describes one T cell receptor (beta chain). Its antigen remains undetermined. No base quality values were provided; no much bigger clone lies one nucleotide off. The entry originates in a study of blood T cell repertoires in COVID-19 (TCRdb year 2020). Regarding the complete study: Collaborator samples came from the United States, Italy and Spain and covered acute and convalescent phases of COVID-19. The material from the prospective study consisted of cDNA or gDNA derived from T cells, B-cell-depleted T cells, or PBMCs. The repertoires were made available in a free public database intended to serve as a resource for research on the immune response to SARS-CoV-2. Deeply sampled blood TCRbeta repertoires from subjects exposed to, actively infected with, or recovered from COVID-19 were included in the dataset. HLA class I and class II types, where available, came from metadata supplied by the sample provider rather than from assay-based typing. The samples were drawn from the first 160 participants of the ongoing ImmuneRACE study and from some 1,300 subjects provided by 6 global collaborators. Sample metadata almost always included a de-identified subject ID, COVID-19 status, age in years and sex.

What the study reported, not specific to this receptor: How much clinical and demographic metadata was included differed by source and by participant, and the metadata was provided uncurated.

Per the germline V gene, MGHDK is the CDR1 and SYGVNS is the CDR2. At the junction V is shortened by 6 bases and J by 7 bases, with 12 bases in between. CDR3 length: 13 amino acids, cysteine to phenylalanine. Kept here is only the CDR3 DNA, which spans 39 bases and is read in frame from base 1. The immunoSEQ Assay, a bias-controlled multiplex PCR, was used to amplify TCRbeta CDR3 regions from genomic DNA. The authors processed their data as follows. Nucleated cell counts per sample were estimated from amplification of reference gene primers within the assay. To quantify the absolute abundance of each unique TCRbeta CDR3 rearrangement, sequence reads were collapsed and filtered. For each sample, productive Simpson clonality was calculated by taking the square root of Simpson's diversity index across productive rearrangements. Imported from immuneACCESS, the table was reduced by TCRdb to in-frame sequences with V and J called. These copies leave out some clones; in studies compared against another copy, an unresolved V gene accounts for under half, and the cause of the remainder is not known. V and J calls plus clone size are reproduced from that table; the DNA served to infer D and trimming. The sample profile shows under 40,000 clones; around nine tenths of them were found once. The ten largest clones represent roughly a quarter of the sample.

Whole blood was collected in K2EDTA tubes by collaborating institutions according to the institutions' own protocols. For TCRbeta analysis, collaborators shipped samples in one of three forms: frozen whole blood, isolated PBMCs, or DNA extracted from either of those sample types. This receptor chain uses TRBV25-1 and TRBJ1-4, with an unclear D gene assignment. Sequenced sample: peripheral blood. The clonotype was recovered from a woman over 75 with active or convalescent COVID-19. The DNA sequence is TGTGCCAGCAGGAGCGTTTCCGCTGAAAAACTGTTTTTT. Its translation is CASRSVSAEKLFF.